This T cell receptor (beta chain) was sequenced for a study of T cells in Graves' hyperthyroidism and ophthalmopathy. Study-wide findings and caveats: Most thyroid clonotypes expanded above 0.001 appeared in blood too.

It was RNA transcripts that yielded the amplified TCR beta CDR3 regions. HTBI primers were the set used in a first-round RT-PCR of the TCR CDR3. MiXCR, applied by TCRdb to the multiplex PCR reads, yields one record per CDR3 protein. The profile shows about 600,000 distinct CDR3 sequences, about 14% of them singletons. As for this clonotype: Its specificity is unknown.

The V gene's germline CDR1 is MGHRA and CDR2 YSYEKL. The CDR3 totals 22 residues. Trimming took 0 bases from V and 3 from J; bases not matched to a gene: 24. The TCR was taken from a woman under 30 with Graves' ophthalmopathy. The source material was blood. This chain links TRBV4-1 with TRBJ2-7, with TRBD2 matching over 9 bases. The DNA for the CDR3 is TGCGCCAGCAGCCAAGATCTTCCGTTTGTGGCTAGCGGGACCCAACTGTTCTACGAGCAGTACTTC. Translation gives CASSQDLPFVASGTQLFYEQYF.